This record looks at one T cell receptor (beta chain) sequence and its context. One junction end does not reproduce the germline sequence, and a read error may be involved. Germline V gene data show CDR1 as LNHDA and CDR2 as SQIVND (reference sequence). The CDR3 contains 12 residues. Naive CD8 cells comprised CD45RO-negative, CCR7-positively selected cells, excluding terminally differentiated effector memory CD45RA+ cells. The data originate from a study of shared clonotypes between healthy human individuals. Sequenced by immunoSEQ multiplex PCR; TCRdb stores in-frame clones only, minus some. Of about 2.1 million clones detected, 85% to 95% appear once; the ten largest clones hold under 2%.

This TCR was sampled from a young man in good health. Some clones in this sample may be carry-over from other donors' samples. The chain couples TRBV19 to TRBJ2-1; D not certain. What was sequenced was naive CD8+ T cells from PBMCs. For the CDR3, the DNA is TGTGCCAGTAGTGCCTCCTCCGGGCCCCGGGTCTTC. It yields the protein CASSASSGPRVF. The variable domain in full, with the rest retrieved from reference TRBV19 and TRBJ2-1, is DGGITQSPKYLFRKEGQNVTLSCEQNLNHDAMYWYRQDPGQGLRLIYYSQIVNDFQKGDIAEGYSVSREKKESFPLTVTSAQKNPTAFYLCASSASSGPRVFGPGTRLTVL.